Each of the 8 T cell receptor beta chains below was sequenced from the same sample in a study of T cell responses to AZD1222 COVID-19 vaccine. The data were produced by immunoSEQ multiplex PCR, yet TCRdb's version contains in-frame clones alone and is incomplete. The sample shows around 91,000 clones, roughly 90% of them seen only once. Sequenced here: peripheral blood, sampled 28 days after the second AZD1222 dose. All receptors derive from an adult who received the AZD1222 COVID-19 vaccine.

The chain links TRBV5-4 to TRBJ2-1, with a tentative D call TRBD1 (7 bases). V lost 4 bases and J 7 bases, leaving 21 bases between the germline ends. The CDR3 is 16 residues long. Per germline, CDR1 SGHNT and CDR2 YYREEE (reference sequence). The CDR3 DNA reads TGTGCCAGCAGCGGAGCAGGGGGGAGACCCCTAAATGAGCAGTTCTTC. Protein: CASSGAGGRPLNEQFF. The complete variable domain, with remaining parts taken from reference TRBV5-4 and TRBJ2-1, reads ETGVTQSPTHLIKTRGQQVTLRCSSQSGHNTVSWYQQALGQGPQFIFQYYREEENGRGNFPPRFSGLQFPNYSSELNVNALELDDSALYLCASSGAGGRPLNEQFFGPGTRLTVL.

This chain uses TRBV5-4 with TRBJ2-3; 11 positions match TRBD2. J gave up 4 bases and V 4 bases, and 8 bases lay outside the gene matches. This CDR3 is built from 16 residues. The germline V gene has CDR1 SGHNT and CDR2 YYREEE (reference sequence). The CDR3 sequence: CASSRISGREADTQYF. CDR3 DNA: TGTGCCAGCAGCAGAATTAGCGGGAGGGAAGCAGATACGCAGTATTTT.

This clone was counted once. The CDR3 DNA follows: TGCGCCAGCAGTGAAGGTCAGAACACCATATATTTT. Its translation: CASSEGQNTIYF. The chain links TRBV10-2 to TRBJ1-3, with D hard to call. The V end was cut by 3 bases, the J end by 7 bases, with 7 bases between. CDR3 length equals 12 residues. Germline V gives CDR1 WSHSY, CDR2 SAAADI.

This clone was counted once. The J gene is TRBJ2-1, the V gene TRBV3-1 (or the pseudogene TRBV3-2); TRBD2 is a possible D gene (5 bases). The CDR3 has 16 amino acids. The V gene lost 0 bases and the J gene lost 2 bases, with 11 bases spanning the gap. In germline, CDR1 is LGHDT, CDR2 YNNKEL (reference sequence). The CDR3 DNA reads TGTGCCAGCAGCCAAGACCTAGCCGACACCTACAATGAGCAGTTCTTC. This translates into CASSQDLADTYNEQFF.

This chain joins TRBV7-9 and TRBJ1-1, with D hard to call. Germline loops: CDR1 SEHNR, CDR2 FQNEAQ (reference sequence). Trimming left V 5 bases short and J 4 bases short, with 17 bases between. The CDR3 consists of 15 residues. The CDR3 protein is CASSPPPTGGTEAFF. The CDR3 DNA sequence: TGTGCCAGCAGCCCTCCGCCCACCGGCGGCACTGAAGCTTTCTTT.

The chain has TRBV5-1 and TRBJ1-2, with TRBD1 as a possible D gene (5 bases). Trimming removed 0 bases from V and 6 bases from J, with 12 bases in between. CDR1 is SGHRS, CDR2 YFSETQ, per germline. The CDR3 has 14 amino acids. CDR3 in amino acids: CASSLGTGADGYTF. The CDR3 region has the DNA TGCGCCAGCAGCTTGGGGACCGGGGCGGATGGCTACACCTTC.

The chain has TRBV11-2 and TRBJ2-2; a weak D match, TRBD2 (5 bases). This CDR3 is built from 15 residues. Germline CDR1 reads SGHAT; CDR2 reads FQNNGV. Trimming cost V 5 bases and J 2 bases, with 12 bases left between them. CDR3 DNA sequence: TGTGCCAGCAGCCCCCATCGGGGAAACACCGGGGAGCTGTTTTTT. It is translated as CASSPHRGNTGELFF.

The V and J genes are TRBV19 and TRBJ1-1, with 8 bases that match TRBD1. The trim removed 6 bases at V and 1 base at J, leaving 10 bases unmatched. Per the germline V gene, CDR1 is LNHDA and CDR2 is SQIVND (reference sequence). This CDR3 spans 16 amino acids. The CDR3 DNA follows: TGTGCCAGTAGCATTACCAGGGGGCTGACGAACACTGAAGCTTTCTTT. Translated: CASSITRGLTNTEAFF.